This T cell receptor beta chain came from a study of regulatory T cells in long-lasting Graves disease. Overall study findings and caveats: Persistent disease samples used TRBV28, TRBJ1-2 and TRBJ2-5 preferentially. Newly diagnosed patients shared 850 to 1,000 public clonotypes; persistent patients shared a few thousand.

Per the germline V gene, CDR1 is SGHTA and CDR2 is FQGNSA. CDR3 length equals 14 residues. Between the trimmed V and J ends, which lost 3 bases and 6 bases, there was a span of 13 bases. Time point denoted: newly diagnosed GD, antithyroid drugs for less than 3 months. Extracted RNA from PBMCs served as the source of the TCR library. iRepertoire HTBI primers and Arm-PCR of CDR3 regions built TCR beta libraries. TCRdb processed the multiplex PCR reads anew with MiXCR; each CDR3 protein has one entry. The sample includes about 540,000 distinct CDR3 sequences, around an eighth seen only once; the top ten take more than 8.5%. This clonotype has at least ten counts. Its specificity is unknown. Another study also made use of these data, one on T cells in Graves' hyperthyroidism and ophthalmopathy. Per that study: RT-PCR in the first round (using the HTBI primer set) targeted the TCR CDR3.

The chain has TRBV7-2 and TRBJ2-3; D unresolved. This receptor was taken from a young man with Graves disease. This specimen consisted of peripheral blood mononuclear cells (PBMCs), obtained at new diagnosis, from a patient treated with antithyroid drugs. The CDR3 loop is CASSFYTPDDTQYF. In DNA, the CDR3 is TGTGCCAGCAGCTTCTATACCCCAGACGATACGCAGTATTTT.